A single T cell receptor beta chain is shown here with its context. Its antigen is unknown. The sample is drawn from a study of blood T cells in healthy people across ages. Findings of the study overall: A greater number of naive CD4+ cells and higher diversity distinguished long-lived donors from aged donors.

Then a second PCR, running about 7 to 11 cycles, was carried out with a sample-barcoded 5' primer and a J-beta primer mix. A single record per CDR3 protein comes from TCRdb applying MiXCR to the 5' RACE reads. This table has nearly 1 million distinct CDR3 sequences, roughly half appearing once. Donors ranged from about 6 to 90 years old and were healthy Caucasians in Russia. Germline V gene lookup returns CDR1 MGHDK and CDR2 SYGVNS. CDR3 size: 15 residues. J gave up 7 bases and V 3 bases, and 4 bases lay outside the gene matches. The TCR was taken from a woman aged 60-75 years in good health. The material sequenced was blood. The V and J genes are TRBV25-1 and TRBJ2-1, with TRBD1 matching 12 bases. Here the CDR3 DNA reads TGTGCCAGCAGTGACCGGGACAGGGGGCAAAATGAGCAGTTCTTC. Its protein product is CASSDRDRGQNEQFF.